A single T cell receptor (beta chain) is shown here with its context. The CDR3 covers 13 residues. V lost 1 base and J 4 bases, leaving 4 bases between the germline ends. CDR1 is SEHNR, CDR2 FQNEAQ, per germline (reference sequence). The record originates from a study of shared clonotypes between healthy human individuals. Libraries were prepared by immunoSEQ multiplex PCR; TCRdb keeps only in-frame clonotypes and omits some of them. The table lists fewer than 500,000 clones, about 75% of them singletons. The chain carries TRBV7-9 and TRBJ2-2; D uncertain. The sequencing input was PBMCs. The TCR comes from a woman aged 40 to 50 in good health. Some clones in this sample may be carry-over from other donors' samples. In DNA form, the CDR3 reads TGTGCCAGCAGCTTAGGGCGCACCGGGGAGCTGTTTTTT. It is translated as CASSLGRTGELFF.